The entry that follows covers one TCR beta chain sequence. Its target is not known. Sequencing used immunoSEQ multiplex PCR; TCRdb keeps in-frame clones, though not all of them. The data show approximately 17,000 clones, approximately 86% seen once. This sample stems from a study of immune evolution from preneoplasia to lung adenocarcinoma. The study's findings and limits: Compared with EGFR-mutant or double wild-type lesions, KRAS-mutant nodules were more clonal.

There are 13 residues in the CDR3. V was pared by 10 bases and J by 0 bases, with 12 bases between. CDR1 is MDHEN, CDR2 SYDVKM, per germline. This chain joins TRBV28 and TRBJ1-2, with D possibly being TRBD1 (5 bases). Sequences were obtained from FFPE invasive lung adenocarcinoma tissue. The clonotype was recovered from a person between 65 and 80 years old with invasive lung adenocarcinoma. The CDR3 coding sequence is TGTGCCATGGGGGACGGGACTAACTATGGCTACACCTTC. Its protein is CAMGDGTNYGYTF.